This T cell receptor beta chain emerged from a study of CD8+ T cells in alopecia areata. In the study overall: The study gave treated patients oral tofacitinib at 5 to 10 mg twice daily. Overall study results and limits: Higher clonality was seen in lesional scalp than in normal scalp, especially in alopecia totalis/universalis.

The treatment: oral pan-JAK inhibitor, 5-10 mg twice daily. This clone was detected a few times. Its antigen is as yet unknown. cDNA serving as the sequencing template came from extracted, reverse transcribed RNA. Repertoires were generated with immunoSEQ multiplex PCR, while TCRdb's copy carries only in-frame clones and drops some. The data show about 210,000 clones, 40% to 55% seen once. J was trimmed by 6 bases and V by 7 bases; bases with no gene match: 8. This CDR3 has 14 residues. Per germline, CDR1 SQVTM and CDR2 ANQGSEA. Material: CD4+ T cells sorted from blood, obtained at approximately week 39, from a patient treated with tofacitinib. This rearrangement joins TRBV29-1 to TRBJ2-1, with TRBD2 identical over 11 bases. The source is a human donor with alopecia areata. CDR3 nucleotides: TGCAGCGGCAGACTAGCGGGAATAATCAATGAGCAGTTCTTC. The encoded protein is CSGRLAGIINEQFF.